The sample holds a few counts of the clone carrying this T cell receptor (beta chain). The target antigen is unknown. A universal primer site and UMIs were added as TCR cDNA was made by 5'RACE template switching. TCRdb reprocessed the 5' RACE reads with MiXCR, giving one entry per CDR3 protein. The data show approximately 550,000 distinct CDR3 sequences, about 19% seen once. The ends lost 5 bases at V and 3 bases at J; junction bases unmatched: 7. The CDR3 is 15 amino acids. The V gene's germline CDR1 is KGHSH and CDR2 LQKENI. The data are from a study of T cells after yellow fever vaccination. Study at large: Low-cell-number fractions were prepared with SMART-Seq v4 Ultra Low Input.

Study outcomes and limitations: Clonotypes found in both CD4 and CD8 compartments made up a small share. Reappearance after the booster was seen for most primary-vaccination clones, at 95% to 97% CD4 and about 90% CD8.

The gene calls are TRBV18 and TRBJ1-5, with TRBD1 matching 7 bases. The TCR sequence derives from a man in his thirties or forties who received the YFV17D yellow fever vaccine. Here the sequenced sample was PBMCs, taken 15 days after the yellow fever booster vaccination. In DNA form, the CDR3 reads TGTGCCAGCTCAGAAGAGGGACAGCCCAATCAGCCCCAGCATTTT. Protein: CASSEEGQPNQPQHF.